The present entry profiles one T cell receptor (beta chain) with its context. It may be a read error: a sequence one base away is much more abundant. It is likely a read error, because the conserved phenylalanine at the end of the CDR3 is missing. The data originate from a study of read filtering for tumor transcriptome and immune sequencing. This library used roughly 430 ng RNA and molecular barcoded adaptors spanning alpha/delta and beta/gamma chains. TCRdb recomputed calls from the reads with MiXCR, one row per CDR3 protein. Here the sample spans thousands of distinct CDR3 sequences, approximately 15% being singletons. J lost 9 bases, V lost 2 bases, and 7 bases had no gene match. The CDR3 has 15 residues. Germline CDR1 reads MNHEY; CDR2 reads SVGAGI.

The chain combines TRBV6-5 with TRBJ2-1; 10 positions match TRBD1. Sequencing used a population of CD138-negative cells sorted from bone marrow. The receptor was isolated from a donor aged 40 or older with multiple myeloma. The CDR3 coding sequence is TGTGCCAGCAGTTACGCCGGGACAGGGGCGGGTGAGCAGTTCCTC. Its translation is CASSYAGTGAGEQFL.